This T cell receptor (beta chain) derives from a study of shared clonotypes between healthy human individuals. Study at large: The study enrolled two women and a few men aged 18 to 49. Each donor's CD4 naive and CD4 memory cells filled three plates apiece, CD8 naive two, and CD8 memory one.

J lost 0 bases, V lost 3 bases, and 6 bases had no gene match. CDR1 is SGHNT and CDR2 is YYREEE in the germline V gene (reference sequence). The length of the CDR3 is 16 residues. As concerns this clone: Its matching antigen is unknown.

In the authors' methods: With immunoSEQ giving junction-only sequences and no quality scores, filtering differed. Clones were sequenced by immunoSEQ multiplex PCR, and TCRdb holds only the in-frame ones, with some missing. From that table come the V and J calls and clone size; the DNA was used to work out D and trimming. The table includes 2 million to 2.5 million clones, 85% to 95% detected once. Study conclusions and caveats: It was observed that approximately 5% of naive CD4 clonotypes were shared across several donors.

The sequence derives from a man aged 18 to 30 in good health. Some clones in this sample may be carry-over from other donors' samples. V usage is TRBV5-4 and J usage is TRBJ2-5; the match to TRBD1 covers 9 bases. The specimen was naive CD4+ T cells from PBMCs. Subset indicated: CD45RA+ positively selected. This CDR3 is CASSYRGRVDQETQYF. For the CDR3, the DNA is TGTGCCAGCAGCTACAGGGGGCGGGTTGACCAAGAGACCCAGTACTTC.